This T cell receptor (beta chain) was captured in a study of cytomegalovirus exposure and HLA in healthy donors. Study results and caveats: The TCR clusters that emerged in the first cohort tended, a later analysis found, to co-occur in the 110 or so validation repertoires. While the bulk of TCR sequences proved rare, some public TCRs turned up in many donors.

Separation from the roughly 700-subject first cohort characterized the roughly 110-subject validation cohort, to which the donors belonged. Only in-frame clones appear in the TCRdb table, and some are missing; sequencing was by immunoSEQ multiplex PCR. The sample lists around 95,000 clones, around 84% occurring once. Points on this clone: Its antigen is still unknown.

V was pared by 9 bases and J by 0 bases, with 3 bases of the junction left unmatched. Looked up from germline, CDR1 is SGHNT and CDR2 is YENEEA. This CDR3 is 15 amino acids long. Sequencing was done on a sample of PBMCs. The rearrangement uses TRBV11-3 and TRBJ2-1, with TRBD1 matching 12 bases. The sequence derives from a man aged 18-30 years in good health and CMV-seropositive. The DNA of the CDR3 is TGTGCCAGACGGGACAGGGGGCTCTCCTACAATGAGCAGTTCTTC. Translating gives CARRDRGLSYNEQFF. The full variable domain, its missing parts supplied by reference TRBV11-3 and TRBJ2-1, is EAGVVQSPRYKIIEKKQPVAFWCNPISGHNTLYWYLQNLGQGPELLIRYENEEAVDDSQLPKDRFSAERLKGVDSTLKIQPAELGDSAVYLCARRDRGLSYNEQFFGPGTRLTVL.